This note documents a single T cell receptor (beta chain) sequence. These data originate in a study of blood T cell repertoires in COVID-19. Study-wide background: Samples taken during acute and convalescent COVID-19 were collected in the United States, Italy and Spain.

Under the authors' procedure: For nucleated cells, counts were estimated from reference gene primer amplification. Sequencing was performed with immunoSEQ multiplex PCR; in TCRdb, only in-frame clones are kept and a portion is missing. V, J and clone size reflect that table, while D and trimming were determined from the DNA. The sample consists of about 190,000 clones, more than 75% of them appearing once. This CDR3 has 17 residues. Germline loops: CDR1 LGHNA, CDR2 YNFKEQ. V was shortened by 1 base and J by 4 bases, with 19 bases between the two germline ends. The chain employs TRBV4-2 and TRBJ1-2; D remains unclear. This TCR was recovered from a man aged 35-49 years with acute COVID-19. Sequencing input: PBMCs or T cells enriched from blood (not recorded which). CDR3 loop: CASSQAGNRGAVYGYTF. In DNA form, the CDR3 reads TGTGCCAGCAGCCAAGCCGGGAACCGCGGTGCTGTCTATGGCTACACCTTC.